Given below is one T cell receptor (beta chain) in context. This sample was included in a study of blood T cell repertoires in COVID-19. The CDR3 contains 14 residues. Unmatched junction bases numbered 7, after V lost 4 bases and J lost 4 bases. CDR1 is SGHDT, CDR2 YYEEEE, per germline. Only in-frame clones appear in the TCRdb table, and some are missing; sequencing was by immunoSEQ multiplex PCR. Here the sample spans around 64,000 clones, more than 75% being singletons. What was sequenced was peripheral blood. The chain recombines TRBV5-6 with TRBJ1-2, with 7 nucleotides matching TRBD1. The TCR comes from a man over 45 with active COVID-19. The CDR3, as DNA: TGTGCCAGCAGCCGCGGTAGGGGGCTCTATGGCTACACCTTC. Translating it yields CASSRGRGLYGYTF.